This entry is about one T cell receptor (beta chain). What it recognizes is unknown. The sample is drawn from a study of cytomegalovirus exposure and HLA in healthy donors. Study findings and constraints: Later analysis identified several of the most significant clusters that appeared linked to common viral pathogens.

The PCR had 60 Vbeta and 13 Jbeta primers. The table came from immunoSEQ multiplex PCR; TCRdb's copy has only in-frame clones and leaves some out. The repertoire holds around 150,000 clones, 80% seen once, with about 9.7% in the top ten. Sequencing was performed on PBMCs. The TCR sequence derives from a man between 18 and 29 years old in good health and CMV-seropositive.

CDR3 in DNA: TGTGCCATCATGACAGGGGGTGGAGATACGCAGTATTTT. It yields the protein CAIMTGGGDTQYF. The J gene is TRBJ2-3, the V gene TRBV10-3; 9 positions match TRBD1. The CDR3 totals 13 residues. Trimming removed 7 bases from V and 5 bases from J; junction bases left unmatched: 4. Germline V lookup: CDR1 ENHRY, CDR2 SYGVKD.